This TCR beta chain was identified in a study of blood T cell repertoires in COVID-19. Study-level information: Sources were T cells, B-cell-depleted T cells, or PBMCs; the material itself was cDNA or gDNA.

V lost 0 bases to trimming and J lost 4 bases, with 10 bases between them. Germline V gene data show CDR1 as MNHEY and CDR2 as SVGAGI. The CDR3 loop spans 14 amino acids. The repertoire was sequenced with immunoSEQ multiplex PCR; TCRdb's copy has only in-frame clones and lacks some. The data show some 270,000 clones, roughly 86% seen once. Sequences were obtained from peripheral blood. The chain combines TRBV6-5 with TRBJ2-7, with D hard to call. The clonotype was recovered from a man in his forties or fifties with active or convalescent COVID-19. The CDR3 DNA reads as TGTGCCAGCAGTTACTCGACACAGAATTACGAGCAGTACTTC. This translates into CASSYSTQNYEQYF.